The 19 T cell receptor beta chains listed next were all sequenced from one sample in a study of T-cell memory formation after mild COVID-19 (dated by TCRdb to the early 2020s). Receptor libraries were prepared by 5' RACE. Sequenced on an Illumina NovaSeq 6000. TCRdb passed the public sequencing reads through fastp at Q25 and MiXCR, retaining productive beta sequences. CDR3 protein sequences are deduplicated, and each keeps its most common genes and DNA. Across this sample there are around 300,000 distinct CDR3 sequences, with about 13% seen only once. The top ten constitute around a fifth of the sample. The sequenced material came from PBMCs or a T cell subset sorted from them (not recorded which). These receptors were collected from a young man who had mild COVID-19 (a few samples of this study predate the infection). The sample titles of this study are shuffled in the database, so cell type and time point are left out; the donor was told from shared clones.

The CDR3 DNA follows: TGTGCCAGCAGTTACTCGACTAGCGGGTGGGCCGGGGAGCTGTTTTTT. Protein: CASSYSTSGWAGELFF. V is TRBV6-5 and J is TRBJ2-2; 10 bases line up with TRBD2. CDR1 and CDR2 (germline): MNHEY, SVGAGI. V dropped 0 bases and J dropped 6; count of bases not matched to a gene: 4. The CDR3 consists of 16 residues.

The chain has TRBV12-3 or TRBV12-4 and TRBJ1-1, with no clear D. Trimming pared 1 base from V and 0 bases from J, leaving 9 bases between. This CDR3 is built from 15 residues. CDR3 nucleotides: TGTGCCAGCAGTTTAGGCAGGTTCATGAACACTGAAGCTTTCTTT. The encoded protein is CASSLGRFMNTEAFF.

The chain recombines TRBV14 with TRBJ2-5; D is uncertain. The CDR3 runs 14 residues. Per the germline V gene, CDR1 is SGHDN and CDR2 is FVKESK. The V gene lost 4 bases and the J gene lost 5 bases, with 14 bases spanning the gap. The CDR3 sequence is CASSLYESRETQYF. In DNA form, the CDR3 reads TGTGCCAGCAGCCTATACGAATCCCGGGAGACCCAGTACTTC.

This chain links TRBV5-6 with TRBJ1-5; D ambiguous. This CDR3 is 14 amino acids long. V was shortened by 3 bases and J by 7 bases, with 14 bases between the two germline ends. The germline CDR1 and CDR2 sequences are SGHDT and YYEEEE. CDR3 bases: TGTGCCAGCAGCTCGACCCCCTCGGGACAGCCCCAGCATTTT. It codes for CASSSTPSGQPQHF.

The chain has TRBV24-1 and TRBJ2-1, with 10 nucleotides matching TRBD1. CDR1 and CDR2 (germline): KGHDR, SFDVKD. The CDR3 covers 16 residues. The V and J ends lost 3 bases and 6 bases, in that order; junction bases with no gene match: 7. DNA for the CDR3: TGTGCCACCAGTGATCTGCGACAGGGGGCTATCAATGAGCAGTTCTTC. Translating it yields CATSDLRQGAINEQFF.

The chain recombines TRBV7-6 with TRBJ2-2; TRBD2 matches 10 bases. The CDR3 has 18 residues. V was clipped by 5 bases and J by 1 base; unmatched bases: 10. Germline-derived CDR1 and CDR2 are SGHVS and FNYEAQ. The CDR3 spells CASSPSGGAELNTGELFF. The CDR3 region has the DNA TGTGCCAGCAGCCCTAGCGGGGGAGCCGAATTGAACACCGGGGAGCTGTTTTTT.

The V call is TRBV6-6, the J call TRBJ1-5, with 7 bases identical to TRBD1. The CDR3 has 17 residues. Germline CDR1 reads MNHNY; CDR2 reads SVGAGI (reference sequence). Trimming at V came to 6 bases and at J to 2 bases, leaving 13 bases not matched to a gene. Here the CDR3 reads CASSPDRARLGNQPQHF. Written as DNA, the CDR3 is TGTGCCAGCAGCCCCGACAGGGCACGACTGGGCAATCAGCCCCAGCATTTT.

The sample holds a few counts of this clonotype. This sequence joins TRBV7-9 and TRBJ2-7; D tentatively reads TRBD1 or TRBD2 (5 bases each). The germline gives CDR1 SEHNR, CDR2 FQNEAQ (reference sequence). The CDR3 covers 15 residues. The V gene lost 0 bases and the J gene lost 6 bases, with 15 bases spanning the gap. CDR3 protein: CASSLAGRGALEQYF. The CDR3 DNA follows: TGTGCCAGCAGCTTAGCAGGACGAGGGGCTCTCGAGCAGTACTTC.

The chain recombines TRBV7-9 with TRBJ1-2, with 7 positions matching TRBD1. This CDR3 has 13 amino acids. Germline assignment: CDR1 SEHNR and CDR2 FQNEAQ (reference sequence). J was trimmed by 13 bases and V by 5 bases; bases with no gene match: 13. Here the CDR3 DNA reads TGTGCCAGCAGCCCCACGGAGACAGGGCCCTTCACCTTC. It codes for CASSPTETGPFTF.

This clonotype was seen a handful of times. The chain carries TRBV5-1 and TRBJ2-2; perhaps TRBD1 as D (6 bases). Between the trimmed V and J ends, which lost 4 bases and 0 bases, there was a span of 10 bases. Germline V gene data show CDR1 as SGHRS and CDR2 as YFSETQ. The CDR3 runs to 15 residues. The CDR3 spells CASSTGQPNTGELFF. The CDR3 region has the DNA TGCGCCAGCAGCACGGGACAACCGAACACCGGGGAGCTGTTTTTT. Full variable domain (remainder filled in from reference TRBV5-1 and TRBJ2-2): KAGVTQTPRYLIKTRGQQVTLSCSPISGHRSVSWYQQTPGQGLQFLFEYFSETQRNKGNFPGRFSGRQFSNSRSEMNVSTLELGDSALYLCASSTGQPNTGELFFGEGSRLTVL.

This clonotype was picked up many times. The chain recombines TRBV30 with TRBJ2-2, with TRBD2 matching over 8 bases. The CDR3 extends over 15 amino acids. V shed 2 bases, J shed 6 bases, and the junction held 8 bases outside the gene matches. CDR1 is GTSNPN and CDR2 is SVGIG in the germline V gene (reference sequence). CDR3 amino acids: CAWSPGSGLAGELFF. DNA of the CDR3: TGTGCCTGGAGTCCCGGATCGGGACTAGCCGGGGAGCTGTTTTTT.

This clonotype was detected only a few times. The chain combines TRBV7-2 with TRBJ2-7, with D maybe TRBD1 (7 bases). From germline, CDR1 is SGHTA and CDR2 FQGNSA. The CDR3 has 15 amino acids. V shed 1 base and J shed 4 bases, with 14 bases lying between them. The CDR3, as DNA: TGTGCCAGCAGCTTAGGCGGGACAGAAGGGTACGAGCAGTACTTC. This gives the protein CASSLGGTEGYEQYF.

This clonotype was observed at least ten times. The chain uses TRBV6-5 and TRBJ2-2; 9 nucleotides line up with TRBD1. CDR1 and CDR2 from the germline V gene are MNHEY and SVGAGI. The junction had 4 bases not matched to a gene; V was cut back by 5 bases and J by 0 bases. This CDR3 has 16 residues. CDR3: CASSRDRGTNTGELFF. CDR3 nucleotides: TGTGCCAGCAGTCGCGACAGGGGGACGAACACCGGGGAGCTGTTTTTT.

In its sample, this clonotype was seen many times. The rearrangement joins TRBV6-5 to TRBJ2-3; 14 bases map to TRBD2. The CDR3 consists of 19 residues. The J segment lost 0 bases and the V segment lost 5 bases, leaving 10 bases of the junction unmatched. The V gene's germline CDR1 is MNHEY and CDR2 SVGAGI. The CDR3 DNA is TGTGCCAGCAGTCCACCGGGACTAGCGGGGGCTAGGAGCACAGATACGCAGTATTTT. The encoded protein is CASSPPGLAGARSTDTQYF.

The chain employs TRBV3-1 and TRBJ1-2; weak D call: TRBD1 (6 bases). Germline CDR1 LGHDT, CDR2 YNNKEL (reference sequence). V lost 8 bases, J lost 3 bases, and 10 bases lay in between. The CDR3 contains 12 residues. CDR3 sequence (DNA): TGTGCCAGCTCGAACAGGGACTATGGCTACACCTTC. Its protein product is CASSNRDYGYTF.

CDR3 protein: CASSLGLAGIGTQYF. The CDR3 DNA reads TGTGCCAGCAGCCTCGGACTAGCGGGTATCGGGACCCAGTACTTC. The V call is TRBV11-2, the J call TRBJ2-5, with 11 nucleotides matching TRBD2. This CDR3 region has 15 residues. After removal of 5 bases from V and 7 bases from J, the junction contained 9 bases not matched to a gene. CDR1 SGHAT and CDR2 FQNNGV come from the germline V gene.

This clonotype was observed a few times. The chain couples TRBV7-9 to TRBJ1-1; no clear D gene. The germline V and J ends were trimmed by 2 bases and 1 base, with 5 bases remaining between them. Germline V gene data show CDR1 as SEHNR and CDR2 as FQNEAQ (reference sequence). This CDR3 has 13 residues. The CDR3 bases are TGTGCCAGCAGCTTACTTCCGAACACTGAAGCTTTCTTT. It is translated as CASSLLPNTEAFF.

This clonotype was found many times. The chain couples TRBV6-2 or TRBV6-3 to TRBJ2-1; D not resolved. The CDR3 spans 16 residues. The V gene lost 3 bases and the J gene lost 4 bases, with 16 bases spanning the gap. Germline CDR1 is MNHEY and CDR2 is SVGEGT. The CDR3 coding sequence is TGTGCCAGCAGTTATCGGCTACCGACCATATACAATGAGCAGTTCTTC. Translation: CASSYRLPTIYNEQFF.

The gene calls are TRBV7-2 and TRBJ1-5; the match to TRBD1 covers 7 bases. In germline, CDR1 is SGHTA, CDR2 FQGNSA. CDR3 length equals 15 residues. The V segment lost 5 bases and the J segment 0 bases; nucleotides outside the gene matches: 4. DNA for the CDR3: TGTGCCAGCAGCCCCGGGACAGCTAGCAATCAGCCCCAGCATTTT. Its protein product is CASSPGTASNQPQHF. The full variable domain, rest sourced from reference TRBV7-2 and TRBJ1-5, is GAGVSQSPSNKVTEKGKDVELRCDPISGHTALYWYRQSLGQGLEFLIYFQGNSAPDKSGLPSDRFSAERTGGSVSTLTIQRTQQEDSAVYLCASSPGTASNQPQHFGDGTRLSIL.